This TCR beta chain emerged from a study of cytomegalovirus exposure and HLA in healthy donors. Study results and caveats: For TCR beta chains, V- and J-gene trimming was later linked to a missense DCLRE1C variant. Later analysis reportedly placed an Asian-associated ancestry cluster below the roughly 690-donor mean in N-insertions.

Turning to this clone: The target antigen is unknown.

The CDR3 contains 16 residues. Germline V gives CDR1 SGHNT, CDR2 YYREEE (reference sequence). The V end was cut by 4 bases, the J end by 0 bases, with 15 bases between. Primers for the PCR totalled 60 Vbeta and 13 Jbeta. This table comes from immunoSEQ multiplex PCR, and its TCRdb copy is limited to in-frame clones, with some not included. The repertoire consists of roughly 100,000 clones, with around 81% occurring once and the leading ten covering under 4.5%. V usage is TRBV5-4 and J usage is TRBJ2-3, with a weak D call TRBD1 (5 bases). The TCR comes from a female donor in good health and CMV-seropositive. What was sequenced was PBMCs. CDR3 coding DNA: TGTGCCAGCAGCCCCCAGGGATTCTCTAGCACAGATACGCAGTATTTT. Translation gives CASSPQGFSSTDTQYF.